This T cell receptor (beta chain) is from a study of neurological immune-mediated disorders (dated by TCRdb to between 2018 and 2021). For the wider study: Among the approximately 35 multiple sclerosis patients, relapsing-remitting MS was present in some 31 and secondary progressive MS was present in 3. Peripheral blood TCR-beta repertoires from patients with HTLV-I-associated myelopathy (HAM/TSP), patients with multiple sclerosis, and healthy controls were compared in the study using UMI-based sequencing. The roughly 100 TCR-beta libraries covered PBMC samples along with longitudinal samples, technical triplicates, and paired sorted CD4+ and CD8+ T-cell subsets. The cohort was made up of about 68 subjects, consisting of roughly 14 HAM/TSP patients, 34 multiple sclerosis patients and about 20 healthy controls.

To synthesize cDNA, template-switch 5'RACE was performed with a primer carrying a 10-nucleotide random unique molecular identifier so that each TCR transcript was tagged. Every sequencing run yielded over 160 million TCR-beta sequences covering 15-18 subjects. The RNeasy kit was used to extract total RNA. The KAPA Real-time Library Amplification kit was used to amplify TCR-beta VDJ regions with primers for the TCR constant region and the 5'RACE anchor. Sample indexes and Illumina adaptors were added in a first PCR, after which library yield was increased in a second PCR. After Ampure bead purification, the TCR product of roughly 650 bp was size-selected on a 2% E-gel SizeSelection system. Before pooling, libraries had their quality checked on a Bioanalyzer, their concentration measured with Qubit, and their quantity determined with the Kapa Library Quantification kit. Libraries were sequenced paired-end 2 x 150 bp on an Illumina HiSeq 2500. To increase sequence diversity, roughly 24-32% phiX was spiked into each library pool. On the study's bioinformatics: The UMI-based MiGEC pipeline processed quality-filtered reads and removed over 80% of raw TCR sequences during error correction. VDJ genes were aligned to IMGT germline references, and clonotypes were defined by unique CDR3 amino acid sequence plus V-J genes. VDJtools evaluated clonal expansion, Shannon diversity and CDR3 relatedness (CalcPairwiseDistances, ClusterSamples); CLCbio workbench built phylogenetic trees. Clones with at least 8 unique UMIs were defined as expanded, with this threshold being based on coefficient-of-variation modelling across technical triplicates. TCRdb passed the public sequencing reads through fastp at Q25 and MiXCR, retaining productive beta sequences. Duplicate CDR3 protein sequences are folded into a single record with the most common DNA and genes. For this entry, the V and J calls and clone size follow TCRdb and not the study's own pipeline. Counted in this sample were about 66,000 distinct CDR3 sequences; 4.5% of them appeared once. The ten most abundant clones make up 6.9% of the sample.

The paper's findings and limits, for the study overall: TCR clonal expansion was greatest in HAM/TSP patients and smallest in MS patients, who ranked below even healthy controls. No identical CDR3 amino acid sequences were found to be shared among expanded clones across subjects, suggesting that TCR-beta repertoires were private in all groups. No clinical or MRI features were associated with the MS cluster, and the authors said that larger cohorts are needed. Phylogenetic analysis grouped repertoires from 18 of 34 MS patients into a cluster of related CDR3 sequences, suggesting a possible repertoire-level signature.

For the unsorted PBMC libraries, 2 million PBMCs were stored in RNAlater at -80 degrees C until RNA extraction and were used to generate the libraries. Multiple sclerosis patients were enrolled in a US clinical protocol evaluating disease progression by magnetic resonance imaging. Peripheral blood was subjected to Ficoll-Hypaque density gradient centrifugation to isolate PBMCs, which were then cryopreserved in liquid nitrogen. Many counts were recorded for this clonotype. The antigen it binds to is not known. One base away there is no much larger clone; base qualities are not given. Cut back by 4 bases and 3 bases, the V and J ends lie 10 bases apart. The CDR3 spans 13 residues, from the cysteine through the phenylalanine. The only DNA kept is the CDR3, 39 bases in frame from the first base. Sequences WSHSY (CDR1) and SAAADI (CDR2) are obtained from the germline V gene.

The sequence was collected from a man aged 25 to 40 with multiple sclerosis. Sequencing was done on a sample of PBMCs. The V and J genes are TRBV10-2 and TRBJ2-7; the D gene cannot be resolved reliably. The nucleotide sequence is given as TGCGCCAGCAGTGCTAACAGCAACTACGAGCAGTACTTC. The resulting protein is CASSANSNYEQYF.